What follows is one TCR beta chain and its context. CDR3 length equals 14 residues. V gave up 4 bases and J gave up 5 bases; unmatched junction bases: 5. Germline V gene sequence: CDR1 MNHEY, CDR2 SVGAGI. In the original processing: Amplification of reference gene primers provided the estimated nucleated cell counts. Data came from immunoSEQ multiplex PCR; TCRdb stores just in-frame clones and leaves some out. V, J and clone size were drawn from that table, and D and trimming were deduced from the DNA. The top ten clones hold approximately 7.2% of a sample with 250,000 to 350,000 clones, approximately 88% of them seen once. This sample is drawn from a study of blood T cell repertoires in COVID-19. In the study overall: Acute and convalescent COVID-19 specimens originated in the United States, Italy and Spain. Nucleic acid was either cDNA or gDNA, and it came from T cells, B-cell-depleted T cells, or PBMCs.

The clonotype was recovered from a woman under 40 who had recovered from COVID-19. The sample was peripheral blood. V gene TRBV6-5 combines with J gene TRBJ2-1; 7 bases align to TRBD1. CDR3 amino acids: CASSSDRVNNEQFF. For the CDR3, the DNA is TGTGCCAGCAGTTCAGACAGGGTCAACAATGAGCAGTTCTTC.